This TCR beta chain was captured by sequencing in a study of tumor-infiltrating lymphocytes in primary liver carcinoma. Across the study: Men and women, 30 to 69 years of age, made up the patients. Tumor stage was T1-T3 N0M0, and tumor size was roughly 4.2 to 10 cm across. Whole-study findings and limits: With p = 0.039, the top-250-clone fraction in tumors significantly exceeded that in blood. Tumor-adjacent and tumor-blood pairs overlapped less than tumor region pairs did.

The germline gives CDR1 MGHRA, CDR2 YSYEKL. The CDR3 length is 13 residues. Each 20-30 mg portion of unsorted bulk tissue served as the source for co-extraction of RNA and DNA. On this clonotype: As yet, its antigen is unknown. A read error may produce the germline difference seen at one junction end.

From approximately 0.5 ug of total RNA, TCR beta-specific cDNA was reverse-transcribed using a constant-region primer. ARM-PCR was slightly modified, and three nested multiplex PCR rounds with it gave rise to the TCR beta libraries. The two initial PCR rounds, roughly 11 cycles each, used TRBV1-TRBV30 forward and C-beta reverse primers. MiXCR, run by TCRdb on the multiplex PCR reads, gives a single entry per CDR3 protein. The sample comprises about 75,000 distinct CDR3 sequences, 69% of which are singletons, and less than 30% rests with the top ten. The V and J genes are TRBV4-1 and TRBJ2-7; no firm D call. Sequenced sample: tumor-adjacent normal liver tissue. The sequence came from a man aged 40-55 years with primary liver carcinoma and hepatitis B virus infection. Here the CDR3 DNA reads TGCGCCAGCAACCGAGTCCCGTCCTACGAGCAGTATTTC. Protein: CASNRVPSYEQYF.